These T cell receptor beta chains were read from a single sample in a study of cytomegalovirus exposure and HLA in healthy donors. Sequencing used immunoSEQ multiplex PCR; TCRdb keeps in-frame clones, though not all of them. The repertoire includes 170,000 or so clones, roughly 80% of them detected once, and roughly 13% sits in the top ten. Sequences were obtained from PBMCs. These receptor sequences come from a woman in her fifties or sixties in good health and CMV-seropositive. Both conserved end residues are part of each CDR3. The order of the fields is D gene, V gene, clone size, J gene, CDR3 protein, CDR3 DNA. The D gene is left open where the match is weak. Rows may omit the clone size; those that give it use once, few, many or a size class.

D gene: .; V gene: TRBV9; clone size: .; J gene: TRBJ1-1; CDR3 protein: CASSVGIGGANTEAFF; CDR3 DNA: TGTGCCAGCAGCGTAGGGATCGGGGGGGCGAACACTGAAGCTTTCTTT
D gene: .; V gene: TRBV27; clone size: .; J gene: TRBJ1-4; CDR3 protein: CASSLFGINEKLFF; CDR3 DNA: TGTGCCAGCAGTTTATTCGGGATTAATGAAAAACTGTTTTTT
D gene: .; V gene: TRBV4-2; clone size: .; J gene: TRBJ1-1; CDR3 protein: CASSVTGNTEAFF; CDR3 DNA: TGTGCCAGCAGCGTAACAGGTAACACTGAAGCTTTCTTT
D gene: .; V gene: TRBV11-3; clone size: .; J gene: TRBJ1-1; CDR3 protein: CASSMGRQAFF; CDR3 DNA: TGTGCCAGCAGCATGGGGCGGCAAGCTTTCTTT
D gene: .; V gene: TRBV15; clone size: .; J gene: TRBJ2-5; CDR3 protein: CATSRAPRGYQETQYF; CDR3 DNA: TGTGCCACCAGCAGAGCCCCGCGGGGTTACCAAGAGACCCAGTACTTC
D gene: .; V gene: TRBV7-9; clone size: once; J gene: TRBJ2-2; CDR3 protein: CASSGRARAGELFF; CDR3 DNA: TGTGCCAGCAGCGGGCGGGCGCGGGCCGGGGAGCTGTTTTTT
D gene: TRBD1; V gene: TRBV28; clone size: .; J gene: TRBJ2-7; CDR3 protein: CASSQSGRGLVDEQYF; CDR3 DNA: TGTGCCAGCAGCCAATCGGGCAGGGGGCTAGTTGACGAGCAGTACTTC
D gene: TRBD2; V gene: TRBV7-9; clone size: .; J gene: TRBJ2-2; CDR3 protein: CASSFPSGGSVGELFF; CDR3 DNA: TGTGCCAGCAGCTTCCCTAGCGGGGGTTCGGTCGGGGAGCTGTTTTTT
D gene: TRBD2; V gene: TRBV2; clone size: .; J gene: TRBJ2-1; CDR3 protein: CASSLAGGSYNEQFF; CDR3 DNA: TGTGCCAGCAGTCTAGCGGGGGGTTCTTACAATGAGCAGTTCTTC
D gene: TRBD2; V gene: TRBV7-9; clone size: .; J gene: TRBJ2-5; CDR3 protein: CASSLAASGGSTAQYF; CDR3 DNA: TGTGCCAGCAGCTTAGCTGCTAGCGGGGGGTCCACCGCCCAGTACTTC
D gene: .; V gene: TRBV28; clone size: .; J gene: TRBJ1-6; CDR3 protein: CASSLERTIKTYNSPLHF; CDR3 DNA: TGTGCCAGCAGCTTAGAAAGGACAATCAAAACCTATAATTCACCCCTCCACTTT
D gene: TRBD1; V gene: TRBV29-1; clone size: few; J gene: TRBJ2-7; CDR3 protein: CSVGRGTYEQYF; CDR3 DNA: TGCAGCGTTGGCAGGGGGACCTACGAGCAGTACTTC
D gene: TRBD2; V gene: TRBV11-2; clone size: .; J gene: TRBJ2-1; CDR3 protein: CASSQVSGDPYNEQFF; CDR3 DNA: TGTGCCAGCAGCCAAGTAAGCGGGGATCCTTACAATGAGCAGTTCTTC
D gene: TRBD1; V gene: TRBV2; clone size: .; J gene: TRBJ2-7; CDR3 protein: CASRGGTGGVYEQYF; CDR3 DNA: TGTGCCAGCAGGGGGGGGACAGGGGGTGTCTACGAGCAGTACTTC
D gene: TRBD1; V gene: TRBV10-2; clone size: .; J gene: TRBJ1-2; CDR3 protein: CASSRQGGGYTF; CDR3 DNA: TGCGCCAGCAGTCGACAGGGGGGTGGCTACACCTTC
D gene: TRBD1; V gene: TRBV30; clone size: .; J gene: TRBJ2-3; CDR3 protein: CAWSVSRQGGHTDTQYF; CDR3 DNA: TGTGCCTGGAGTGTATCCCGACAGGGGGGTCACACAGATACGCAGTATTTT
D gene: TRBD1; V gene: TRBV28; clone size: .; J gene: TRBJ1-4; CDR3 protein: CASSSRQGGKLFF; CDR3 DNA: TGTGCCAGCAGTTCCCGACAGGGCGGAAAACTGTTTTTT
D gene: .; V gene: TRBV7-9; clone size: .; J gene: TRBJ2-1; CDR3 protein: CASSSTGPLYNEQFF; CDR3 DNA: TGTGCCAGCAGCTCTACAGGGCCTCTCTACAATGAGCAGTTCTTC
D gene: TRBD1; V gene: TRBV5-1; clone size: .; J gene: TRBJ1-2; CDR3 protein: CASSLDGQGFAYGYTF; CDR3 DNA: TGCGCCAGCAGCTTGGACGGACAGGGTTTTGCCTATGGCTACACCTTC
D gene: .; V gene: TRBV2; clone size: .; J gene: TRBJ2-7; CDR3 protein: CASVAQAQYEQYF; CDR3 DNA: TGTGCCAGCGTTGCACAGGCCCAATACGAGCAGTACTTC
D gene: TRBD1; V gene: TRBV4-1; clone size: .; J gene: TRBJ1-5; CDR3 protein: CASSQADRVSNQPQHF; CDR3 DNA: TGCGCCAGCAGCCAAGCAGACAGGGTAAGCAATCAGCCCCAGCATTTT
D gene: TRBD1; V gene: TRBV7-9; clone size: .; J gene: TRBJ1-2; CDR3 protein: CASHDRDRGLEGYTF; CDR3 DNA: TGTGCCAGCCATGACCGGGACAGGGGGCTCGAGGGCTACACCTTC
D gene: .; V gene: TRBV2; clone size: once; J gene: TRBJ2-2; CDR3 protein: CASSGRGKYTGELFF; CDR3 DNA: TGTGCCAGCAGTGGACGGGGGAAGTACACCGGGGAGCTGTTTTTT
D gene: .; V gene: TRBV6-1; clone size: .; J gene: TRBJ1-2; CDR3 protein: CASSSQSPGGESYTF; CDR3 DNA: TGTGCCAGCAGTTCCCAATCACCGGGGGGCGAGAGCTACACCTTC
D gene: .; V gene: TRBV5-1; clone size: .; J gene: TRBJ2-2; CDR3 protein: CASSPTGNTGELFF; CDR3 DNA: TGCGCCAGCAGTCCGACAGGGAACACCGGGGAGCTGTTTTTT
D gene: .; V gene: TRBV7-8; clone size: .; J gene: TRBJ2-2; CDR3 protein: CASSRLGPGELFF; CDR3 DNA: TGTGCCAGCAGCCGACTAGGGCCCGGGGAGCTGTTTTTT
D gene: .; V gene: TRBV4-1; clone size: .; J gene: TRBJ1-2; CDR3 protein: CASSQVPTANYGYTF; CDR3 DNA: TGCGCCAGCAGCCAAGTCCCGACAGCTAACTATGGCTACACCTTC
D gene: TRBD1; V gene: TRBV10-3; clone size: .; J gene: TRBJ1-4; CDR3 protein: CATAGTVNEKLFF; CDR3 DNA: TGTGCCACCGCCGGGACAGTTAATGAAAAACTGTTTTTT
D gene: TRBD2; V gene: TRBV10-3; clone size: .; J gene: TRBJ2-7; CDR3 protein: CAIRKTSGSYEQYF; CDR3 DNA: TGTGCCATCCGAAAGACTAGCGGGTCCTACGAGCAGTACTTC
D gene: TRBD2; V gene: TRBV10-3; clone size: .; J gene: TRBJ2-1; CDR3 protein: CAISRTEKLAGEQFF; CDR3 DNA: TGTGCCATCAGTCGGACAGAAAAACTAGCGGGGGAGCAGTTCTTC
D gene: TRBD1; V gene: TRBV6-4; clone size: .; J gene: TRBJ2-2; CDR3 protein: CASKGQGTGELFF; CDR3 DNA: TGTGCCAGCAAGGGACAGGGCACCGGGGAGCTGTTTTTT
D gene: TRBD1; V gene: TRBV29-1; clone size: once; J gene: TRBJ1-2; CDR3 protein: CSVADRGANYGYTF; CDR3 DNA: TGCAGCGTAGCGGACAGGGGAGCTAACTATGGCTACACCTTC
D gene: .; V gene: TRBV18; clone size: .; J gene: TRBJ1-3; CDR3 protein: CASSPRSSGNTIYF; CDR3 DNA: TGTGCCAGCTCACCACGGAGCTCTGGAAACACCATATATTTT
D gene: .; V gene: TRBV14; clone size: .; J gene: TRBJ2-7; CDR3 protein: CASSPVGGYEQYF; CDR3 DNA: TGTGCCAGCAGCCCTGTCGGAGGGTACGAGCAGTACTTC
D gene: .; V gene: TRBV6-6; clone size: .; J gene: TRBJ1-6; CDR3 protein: CASNGQNSPLHF; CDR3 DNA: TGTGCCAGCAATGGACAGAATTCACCCCTCCACTTT
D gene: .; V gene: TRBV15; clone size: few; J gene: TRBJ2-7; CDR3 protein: CATSPGGVSYEQYF; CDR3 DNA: TGTGCCACCAGCCCCGGCGGGGTCTCCTACGAGCAGTACTTC